What follows are 21 T cell receptor beta chains derived from one specimen sequenced in a study of regulatory T cells in long-lasting Graves disease. Documented time point: persistent/refractory GD, antithyroid drugs over 5 years with positive TRAb. PBMC-extracted RNA yielded the TCR library. Construction of the TCR beta libraries employed iRepertoire HTBI primers in conjunction with Arm-PCR of CDR3 regions. TCRdb itself ran the multiplex PCR reads through MiXCR, one entry per CDR3 protein. This table has hundreds of thousands of distinct CDR3 sequences, more than 20% appearing once. Here the sequenced sample was peripheral blood mononuclear cells (PBMCs), taken when the disease was refractory, from a patient treated with antithyroid drugs. These receptors all stem from a female donor with Graves disease.

This clonotype was detected many times. In DNA, the CDR3 is TGTGCCAGCAGCTTACCTCTGATTGAGGGCTACACCTTC. Its translation: CASSLPLIEGYTF. The chain has TRBV7-2 and TRBJ1-2; unclear D gene. There are 13 residues in the CDR3. The V end was cut by 2 bases, the J end by 8 bases, with 12 bases between. The germline V gene encodes CDR1 SGHTA and CDR2 FQGNSA. The full variable domain, in which reference TRBV7-2 and TRBJ1-2 provide the parts outside the CDR3, is GAGVSQSPSNKVTEKGKDVELRCDPISGHTALYWYRQSLGQGLEFLIYFQGNSAPDKSGLPSDRFSAERTGGSVSTLTIQRTQQEDSAVYLCASSLPLIEGYTFGSGTRLTVV.

Many counts were recorded for this clonotype. The chain recombines TRBV11-2 with TRBJ2-7; D remains ambiguous. Germline-derived CDR1 and CDR2 are SGHAT and FQNNGV. The V end was cut by 3 bases, the J end by 4 bases, with 7 bases between. CDR3 size: 12 residues. The DNA of the CDR3 is TGTGCCAGCAGCTTTATCGCTTACGAGCAGTACTTC. It yields the protein CASSFIAYEQYF.

In its sample, this clonotype was seen a few times. A much larger clone differs by one base, so this may be a read error. V usage is TRBV6-9 and J usage is TRBJ1-1; D is uncertain. Germline CDR1 reads MNHGY; CDR2 reads SVAAGI. The CDR3 is 16 amino acids. The V gene lost 4 bases and the J gene lost 2 bases, with 17 bases spanning the gap. This chain's CDR3 is CASSLRSTGGNTEAFF. CDR3 nucleotides: TGTGCCAGCAGTTTGAGGTCCACCGGTGGAAACACTGAAGCTTTCTTT.

In this sample, this clonotype turned up many times. The chain uses TRBV19 and TRBJ1-2; 10 bases fit TRBD1. The CDR3 consists of 15 residues. Trimming at V came to 6 bases and at J to 4 bases, leaving 8 bases not matched to a gene. Germline V lookup: CDR1 LNHDA, CDR2 SQIVND (reference sequence). The CDR3 sequence: CASRTSGTGVYGYTF. For the CDR3, the DNA is TGTGCCAGTAGGACCTCCGGGACAGGGGTCTATGGCTACACCTTC.

At least ten counts were recorded for this clonotype. This chain joins TRBV11-2 and TRBJ1-1; the D is unclear. The CDR3 runs to 16 residues. CDR1 and CDR2 from the germline V gene are SGHAT and FQNNGV. V lost 0 bases, J lost 2 bases, and 13 bases lay in between. The CDR3 spells CASSLDTAGGNTEAFF. Written as DNA, the CDR3 is TGTGCCAGCAGCTTAGATACCGCCGGCGGTAACACTGAAGCTTTCTTT. The whole variable domain, filled in from reference TRBV11-2 and TRBJ1-1, reads EAGVAQSPRYKIIEKRQSVAFWCNPISGHATLYWYQQILGQGPKLLIQFQNNGVVDDSQLPKDRFSAERLKGVDSTLKIQPAKLEDSAVYLCASSLDTAGGNTEAFFGQGTRLTVV.

This clonotype was picked up many times. The germline gene is not matched at one end of the junction; a read error may be the cause. J is TRBJ2-7 and V is TRBV28; 9 bases align to TRBD1. CDR1 MDHEN and CDR2 SYDVKM come from the germline V gene. The CDR3 runs 14 residues. The CDR3 nucleotides are TGTGCCAGCAGTGCCCCCGGGACAGGGAGGGTTCTCGGCTTC. This translates into CASSAPGTGRVLGF.

In this sample, this clonotype turned up many times. This chain connects TRBV9 to TRBJ2-5; weak D call: TRBD1 (6 bases). Germline CDR1 is SGDLS and CDR2 is YYNGEE. The V and J ends lost 3 bases and 0 bases respectively, with 12 bases between them. The length of the CDR3 is 15 residues. The CDR3 sequence: CASSDRDIYQETQYF. Written as DNA, the CDR3 is TGTGCCAGCAGCGACCGGGACATCTACCAAGAGACCCAGTACTTC.

This clonotype was detected ten times or more. This chain uses TRBV28 with TRBJ2-7; D is possibly TRBD2 (6 bases). Germline V gene data show CDR1 as MDHEN and CDR2 as SYDVKM. V dropped 3 bases and J dropped 0 bases, with 18 bases sitting between them. The CDR3 covers 17 residues. The CDR3 region has the DNA TGTGCCAGCAGTTTCCCCCTGAAGGGGAGGATCTCCTACGAGCAGTACTTC. Its translation: CASSFPLKGRISYEQYF. Using reference TRBV28 and TRBJ2-7 for the parts outside the CDR3, the full variable domain is DVKVTQSSRYLVKRTGEKVFLECVQDMDHENMFWYRQDPGLGLRLIYFSYDVKMKEKGDIPEGYSVSREKKERFSLILESASTNQTSMYLCASSFPLKGRISYEQYFGPGTRLTVT.

This clonotype was seen at least ten times. The gene calls are TRBV28 and TRBJ2-7, with a possible D match to TRBD1 (5 bases). Trimming left V 1 base short and J 0 bases short, with 10 bases between. The CDR3 consists of 15 residues. Germline V gene lookup returns CDR1 MDHEN and CDR2 SYDVKM. CDR3 protein: CASSLYTGGSYEQYF. Here the CDR3 DNA reads TGTGCCAGCAGTTTATATACAGGCGGCTCCTACGAGCAGTACTTC.

Points on this clonotype: A read error is possible here, since a much larger clone lies one base away. The chain combines TRBV12-3 or TRBV12-4 with TRBJ1-2; 9 nucleotides agree with TRBD1. This CDR3 region has 15 residues. Here the CDR3 DNA reads TGTGTCAGCATCCGGGACAGGGCCCCGCCGTATGGCTACACCTTC. Translating gives CVSIRDRAPPYGYTF.

This clonotype appeared a few times. This chain connects TRBV29-1 to TRBJ1-2; 8 bases map to TRBD1. The junction had 4 bases not matched to a gene; V was cut back by 0 bases and J by 7 bases. The V gene's germline CDR1 is SQVTM and CDR2 ANQGSEA. The CDR3 has 13 residues. CDR3: CSVEEEDRVGYTF. CDR3 DNA sequence: TGCAGCGTTGAAGAAGAGGACAGGGTTGGCTACACCTTC.

This clonotype appeared a few times. This clone may be a read error of a much larger clone one base away. The chain is built from TRBV6-1 and TRBJ1-1; D gene ambiguous. This CDR3 is built from 16 residues. Germline V gene data show CDR1 as MNHNS and CDR2 as SASEGT. Trimming pared 7 bases from V and 6 bases from J, leaving 24 bases between. DNA for the CDR3: TGTGCCAGCACGGCGGACCTCCTCTCCTTCGACGCTGAAGCTTTCTTT. Its translation is CASTADLLSFDAEAFF.

This clonotype showed up many times. This chain joins TRBV6-2 or TRBV6-3 and TRBJ1-4; D remains ambiguous. Trimming took 4 bases from V and 3 from J, leaving 6 bases between them. The CDR3 length is 13 residues. Germline CDR1 MNHEY, CDR2 SVGEGT. Written as DNA, the CDR3 is TGTGCCAGCAGTTTACGGCCTAATGAAAAACTGTTTTTT. Translated: CASSLRPNEKLFF.

This clonotype was counted many times. The genes are TRBV27 and TRBJ2-1, with 10 bases that match TRBD2. Germline lookup yields CDR1 MNHEY and CDR2 SMNVEV (reference sequence). The CDR3 is 14 residues long. J lost 9 bases, V lost 6 bases, and 8 bases had no gene match. Here the CDR3 reads CASSGLAELGEQFF. DNA for the CDR3: TGTGCCAGCAGCGGACTAGCGGAGTTGGGTGAGCAGTTCTTC.

About this clonotype: This may arise from a read error, as a much more abundant clone is one base away. The chain is built from TRBV6-9 and TRBJ1-1; D is uncertain. This CDR3 is 15 amino acids long. CDR1 is MNHGY and CDR2 is SVAAGI in the germline V gene. This CDR3 is CASSYLSPPNTEASF. The DNA of the CDR3 is TGTGCCAGCAGTTACCTCAGTCCACCTAACACTGAAGCTTCCTTT.

This clonotype was detected only a few times. This chain connects TRBV20-1 to TRBJ2-7; 7 bases fit TRBD2. The CDR3 totals 13 residues. V lost 6 bases to trimming and J lost 3 bases; unmatched junction nucleotides: 8. Germline CDR1 is DFQATT and CDR2 is SNEGSKA (reference sequence). The CDR3 DNA sequence: TGCAGTGCCCTGAGACTAGCAAACTACGAGCAGTACTTC. Translation: CSALRLANYEQYF.

Many counts were recorded for this clonotype. The V gene is TRBV28, the J gene TRBJ2-3; D remains ambiguous. CDR1 is MDHEN, CDR2 SYDVKM, per germline. Trimming took off 2 bases at V and 0 bases at J, with 3 bases between the two ends. CDR3 length equals 13 residues. The CDR3 region has the DNA TGTGCCAGCAGTTTAATCAGCACAGATACGCAGTATTTT. Protein product: CASSLISTDTQYF.

This clonotype showed up many times. The chain links TRBV15 to TRBJ2-2, with TRBD1 as a possible D gene (5 bases). CDR1 is LNHNV and CDR2 is YYDKDF in the germline V gene (reference sequence). V lost 6 bases and J 4 bases, leaving 18 bases between the germline ends. The CDR3 has 16 residues. The CDR3 DNA reads as TGTGCCACCAGTCTGAAAAGGGCAGGGCCCACCGGGGAGCTGTTTTTT. Translation: CATSLKRAGPTGELFF.

The V gene is TRBV6-6, the J gene TRBJ1-5; a possible D gene is TRBD1 (5 bases). Germline CDR1 MNHNY, CDR2 SVGAGI (reference sequence). V lost 0 bases and J lost 6, with 12 bases in between. There are 15 residues in the CDR3. The CDR3 loop is CASSYSWAGGQPQHF. The CDR3 DNA reads as TGTGCCAGCAGTTACTCGTGGGCTGGGGGTCAGCCCCAGCATTTT.

As for this clonotype: An end of the junction does not agree with germline; a read error may underlie this. The CDR3 DNA reads as TGTGCCGGCAGCCACGGGGAGGGCTCCTACGAGCAGTACTTC. The encoded protein is CAGSHGEGSYEQYF. The gene calls are TRBV3-1 and TRBJ2-7; 7 positions agree with TRBD2. This CDR3 has 14 amino acids. Germline-derived CDR1 and CDR2 are LGHDT and YNNKEL (reference sequence).

The table lists this clonotype with a few counts. The chain is built from TRBV20-1 and TRBJ2-5, with 7 bases lining up with TRBD2. Losses at the gene ends were 4 bases for V and 7 bases for J; bases not matched to a gene: 12. CDR1 DFQATT and CDR2 SNEGSKA come from the germline V gene (reference sequence). CDR3 length: 14 amino acids. CDR3 bases: TGCAGTGCTAATCGCGGGAGTGGGTCGGGGACCCAGTACTTC. Its protein is CSANRGSGSGTQYF.